This TCR beta chain was identified in a study of OX40 agonist ivuxolimab in advanced cancers. Germline lookup yields CDR1 SGHTA and CDR2 FQGNSA. The trim removed 1 base at V and 8 bases at J, leaving 3 bases unmatched. The CDR3 covers 13 residues. The assay was immunoSEQ multiplex PCR, and TCRdb's table has in-frame clones only and misses some. The sample lists more than 65,000 clones, approximately 91% occurring once. The TCR sequence derives from an adult with an advanced solid tumor such as melanoma, head and neck, liver or kidney cancer. The rearrangement links TRBV7-2 to TRBJ2-3, with 7 bases matching TRBD1. Source: CD4+ or CD8+ T cells sorted from blood, taken in a trial of the OX40 agonist ivuxolimab. The CDR3 region is CASSLGPGGTQYF. DNA for the CDR3: TGTGCCAGCAGCTTAGGGCCAGGGGGTACGCAGTATTTT.